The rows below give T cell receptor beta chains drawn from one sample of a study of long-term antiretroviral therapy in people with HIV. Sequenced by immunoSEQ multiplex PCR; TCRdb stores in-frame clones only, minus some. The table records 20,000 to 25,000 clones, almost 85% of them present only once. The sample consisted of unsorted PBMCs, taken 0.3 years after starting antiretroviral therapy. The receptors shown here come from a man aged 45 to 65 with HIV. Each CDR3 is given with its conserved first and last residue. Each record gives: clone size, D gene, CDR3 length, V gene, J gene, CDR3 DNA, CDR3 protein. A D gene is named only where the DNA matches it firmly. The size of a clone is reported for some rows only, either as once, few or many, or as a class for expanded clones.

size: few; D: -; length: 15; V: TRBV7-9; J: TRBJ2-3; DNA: TGTGCCAGCAGCAGAACAGGGTCTAGCACAGATACGCAGTATTTT; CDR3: CASSRTGSSTDTQYF
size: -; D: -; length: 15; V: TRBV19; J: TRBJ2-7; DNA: TGTGCCAGTAGTTCCCAGGGGGGACGAGTCTACGAGCAGTACTTC; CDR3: CASSSQGGRVYEQYF
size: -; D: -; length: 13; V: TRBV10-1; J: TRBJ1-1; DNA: TGCGCCAGCAGTTTGGGGAGGAACACTGAAGCTTTCTTT; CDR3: CASSLGRNTEAFF
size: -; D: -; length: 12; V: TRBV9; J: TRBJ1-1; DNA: TGTGCCAGCAGCGCACCGGGACTTGGAGCTTTCTTT; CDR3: CASSAPGLGAFF
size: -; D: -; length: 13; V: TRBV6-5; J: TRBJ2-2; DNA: TGTGCCAGCAGATTTAGTAACACCGGGGAGCTGTTTTTT; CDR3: CASRFSNTGELFF
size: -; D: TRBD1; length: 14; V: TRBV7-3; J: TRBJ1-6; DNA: TGTGCCAGCAGCTTGACAGGGGCTAATTCACCCCTCCACTTT; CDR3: CASSLTGANSPLHF
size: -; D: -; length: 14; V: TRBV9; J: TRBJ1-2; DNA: TGTGCCAGCAGCCCTACAACTGGGCACTATGGCTACACCTTC; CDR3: CASSPTTGHYGYTF
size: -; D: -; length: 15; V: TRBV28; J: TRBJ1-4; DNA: TGTGCCAGCAGTTCGCCGGATACAACTAATGAAAAACTGTTTTTT; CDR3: CASSSPDTTNEKLFF
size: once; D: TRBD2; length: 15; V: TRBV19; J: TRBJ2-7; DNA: TGTGCCAGTAGTATAGGAGGCGGGGGTTACGGCGAGCAGTACTTC; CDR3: CASSIGGGGYGEQYF
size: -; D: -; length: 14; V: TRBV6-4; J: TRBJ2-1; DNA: TGTGCCAGCAGTGACTCGGGGACTCACAATGAGCAGTTCTTC; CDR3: CASSDSGTHNEQFF
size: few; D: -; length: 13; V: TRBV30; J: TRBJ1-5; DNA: TGTGCCTGGAGTGAAAGTAGCAATCAGCCCCAGCATTTT; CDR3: CAWSESSNQPQHF
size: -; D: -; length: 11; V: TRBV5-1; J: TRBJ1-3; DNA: TGCGCCAGCAAACAGGGAAACACCATATATTTT; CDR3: CASKQGNTIYF
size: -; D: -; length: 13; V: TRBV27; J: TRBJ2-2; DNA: TGTGCCAGCAGTTTTTCGGGCACCGGGGAGCTGTTTTTT; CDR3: CASSFSGTGELFF
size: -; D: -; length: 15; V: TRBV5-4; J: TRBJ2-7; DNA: TGTGCCAGCAGCTTGTTACGGGACAAGGTCTACGAGCAGTACTTC; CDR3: CASSLLRDKVYEQYF
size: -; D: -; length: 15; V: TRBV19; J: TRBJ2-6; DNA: TGTGCCAGTACCCGAGGGAGCTCTGGGGCCAACGTCCTGACTTTC; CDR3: CASTRGSSGANVLTF
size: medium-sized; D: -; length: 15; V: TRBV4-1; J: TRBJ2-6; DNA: TGCGCCAGCAGCCAAACGAGGGGTGTGGCCAACGTCCTGACTTTC; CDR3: CASSQTRGVANVLTF
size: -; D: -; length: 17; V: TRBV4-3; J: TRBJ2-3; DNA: TGCGCCAGCAGCCAAGACCCTTTTGGACAACCCACAGATACGCAGTATTTT; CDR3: CASSQDPFGQPTDTQYF
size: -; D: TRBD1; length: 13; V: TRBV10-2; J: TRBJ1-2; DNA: TGCGCCAGCAGTACTGACAGGGAGTCTGGCTACACCTTC; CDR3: CASSTDRESGYTF
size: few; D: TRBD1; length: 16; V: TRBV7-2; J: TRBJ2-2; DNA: TGTGCCAGCAGTTTCCAGGGGGCGTCGGACACCGGGGAGCTGTTTTTT; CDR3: CASSFQGASDTGELFF
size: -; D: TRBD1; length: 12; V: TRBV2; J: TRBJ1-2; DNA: TGTGCCAGCATCCGGGACAGGGATGGCTACACCTTC; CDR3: CASIRDRDGYTF
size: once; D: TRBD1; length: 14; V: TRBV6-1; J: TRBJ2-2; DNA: TGTGCCAGCAGACCCGACAGGGCAGGCGGGGAGCTGTTTTTT; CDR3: CASRPDRAGGELFF
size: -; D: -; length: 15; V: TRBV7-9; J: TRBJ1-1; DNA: TGTGCCAGCAGCTACGACGGGGGGGGGAACACTGAAGCTTTCTTT; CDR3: CASSYDGGGNTEAFF
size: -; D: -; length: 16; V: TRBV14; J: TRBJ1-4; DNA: TGTGCCAGCAGCACCACGTCGCCGGGTCGGTATGAAAAACTGTTTTTT; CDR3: CASSTTSPGRYEKLFF
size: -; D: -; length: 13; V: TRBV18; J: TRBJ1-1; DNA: TGTGCCAGCTCTGAGGGTAGTAACACTGAAGCTTTCTTT; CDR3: CASSEGSNTEAFF
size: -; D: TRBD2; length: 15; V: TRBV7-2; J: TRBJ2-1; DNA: TGTGCCAGCAGCCTCTCCAGCGGGAGTATAAATGAGCAGTTCTTC; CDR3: CASSLSSGSINEQFF
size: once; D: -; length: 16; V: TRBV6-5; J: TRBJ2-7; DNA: TGTGCCAGCAGTTACGGGCCGGGGCCGGAATCCTACGAGCAGTACTTC; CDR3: CASSYGPGPESYEQYF
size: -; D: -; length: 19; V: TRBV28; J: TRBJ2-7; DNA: TGTGCCAGCAGTTTGTTCGGCTGGTCCGTGGGTGACAGCTCCTACGAGCAGTACTTC; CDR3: CASSLFGWSVGDSSYEQYF
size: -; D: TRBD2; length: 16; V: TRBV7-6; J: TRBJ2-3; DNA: TGTGCCAGCAGCACCGGACTAGCGGGGGGCACAGATACGCAGTATTTT; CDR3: CASSTGLAGGTDTQYF
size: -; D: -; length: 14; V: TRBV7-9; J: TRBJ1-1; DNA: TGTGCCAGCAGTCCGGGACAAGTGAACACTGAAGCTTTCTTT; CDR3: CASSPGQVNTEAFF
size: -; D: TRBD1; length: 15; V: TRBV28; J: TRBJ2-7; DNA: TGTGCCAGCAGTTCCGGACAGGGGACTCTTCACGAGCAGTACTTC; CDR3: CASSSGQGTLHEQYF
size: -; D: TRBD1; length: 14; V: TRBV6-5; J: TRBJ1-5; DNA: TGTGCCAGCAGTTTGCGACAGGGGGTGCAGCCCCAGCATTTT; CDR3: CASSLRQGVQPQHF
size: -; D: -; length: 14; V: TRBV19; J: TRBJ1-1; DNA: TGTGCCAGTACTTGGGACGAGATGAACACTGAAGCTTTCTTT; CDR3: CASTWDEMNTEAFF
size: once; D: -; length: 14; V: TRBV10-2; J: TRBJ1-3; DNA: TGCGCCAGCGGGGAACCGAGGGCTGGAAACACCATATATTTT; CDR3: CASGEPRAGNTIYF
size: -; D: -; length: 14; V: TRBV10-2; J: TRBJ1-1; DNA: TGCGCCAGCAGTGCCAGCACAGGGCGGACTGAAGCTTTCTTT; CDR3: CASSASTGRTEAFF
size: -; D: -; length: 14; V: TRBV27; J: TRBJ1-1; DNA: TGTGCCAGCAGTTTAGGAGGTTTGAACACTGAAGCTTTCTTT; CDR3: CASSLGGLNTEAFF
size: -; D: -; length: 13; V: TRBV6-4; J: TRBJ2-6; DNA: TGTGCCAGCGGCCGGGGAGGGGCCAACGTCCTGACTTTC; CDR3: CASGRGGANVLTF
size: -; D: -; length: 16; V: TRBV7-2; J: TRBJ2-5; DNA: TGTGCCAGCAGCGGTAAACTAGTCGCAGTTCAAGAGACCCAGTACTTC; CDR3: CASSGKLVAVQETQYF
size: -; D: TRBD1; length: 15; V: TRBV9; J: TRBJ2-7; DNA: TGTGCCAGCAGCCTCTCAGGGGGACACAGCTACGAGCAGTACTTC; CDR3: CASSLSGGHSYEQYF
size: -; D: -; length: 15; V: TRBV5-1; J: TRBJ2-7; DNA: TGCGCCAGCAGCGGAAGACAGGGCCGGGGGGACGAGCAGTACTTC; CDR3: CASSGRQGRGDEQYF
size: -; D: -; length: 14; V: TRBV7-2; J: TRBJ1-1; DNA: TGTGCCAGCAGCTTAGGGTGGGAGAACACTGAAGCTTTCTTT; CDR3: CASSLGWENTEAFF
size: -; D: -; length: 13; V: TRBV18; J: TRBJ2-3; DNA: TGTGCCAGCTCACCGGGGGTTACAGATACGCAGTATTTT; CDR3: CASSPGVTDTQYF
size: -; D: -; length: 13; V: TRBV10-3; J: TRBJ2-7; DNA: TGTGCCATCACTCCGGGTCTGTCCTACGAGCAGTACTTC; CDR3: CAITPGLSYEQYF
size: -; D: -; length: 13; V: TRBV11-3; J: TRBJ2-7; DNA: TGTGCCAGCAGCTTAAGCTACGCCTACGAGCAGTACTTC; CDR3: CASSLSYAYEQYF
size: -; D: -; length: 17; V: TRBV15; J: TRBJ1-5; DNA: TGTGCCACCAGCCACTTCATCGGGACACCTAGCAATCAGCCCCAGCATTTT; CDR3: CATSHFIGTPSNQPQHF